The source of this T cell receptor beta chain is a study of T cell repertoires in aging, cancer and after chemotherapy (dated by TCRdb to between 2018 and 2021). Regarding the research as a whole: Donors were distributed across six age groups ranging from 30 or younger to 70 or older, with at least three individuals included per group. Paired pre- and post-chemotherapy samples in the solid tumor group came from brain tumor (glioblastoma) patients receiving temozolomide-based therapy. The complete dataset included approximately 8.8 million TCR reads. Peripheral blood TCR beta repertoires from healthy donors and cancer patients were profiled to examine immunoaging and T cell reconstitution after chemotherapy. Alongside fewer than 100 healthy donors serving as a reference group, the cohort included over 200 cancer patients, of whom some 91 had hematological cancers and fewer than 130 had solid cancers. Results and caveats for the whole study, not just this receptor: In healthy donors, the drop in TCR diversity with age came mainly from a loss of richness, whereas in cancer patients a loss of evenness also played a part. The authors noted that the repertoire data do not allow conclusions about immunological memory after chemotherapy. In both cancer cohorts, median generation probability rose over the chemotherapy interval, which suggests that the repertoire was reconstituted through rebound thymic output. Untreated patients with hematological or solid cancers showed significantly lower blood TCR diversity and higher clonality than age-matched healthy donors.

The CDR3 holds 15 amino acids from the cysteine to the phenylalanine. The kept DNA is CDR3 alone, 45 bases in frame from the first base. The CDR1 and CDR2 encoded by the germline V gene are KGHDR and SFDVKD. A distance of 16 bases separates the germline ends of V and J, which lose 5 bases and 4 bases respectively. Multiplex touch-down PCR with a mixed TRB-A/B primer pool was used to amplify rearranged TRB sequences covering the V, D and J segments. Illumina adapters and sample indices were attached to the amplicons in two consecutive PCR reactions using Phusion HS II polymerase. Amplicons were gel-purified with the NucleoSpin Gel and PCR Clean-up kit, then checked with Qubit and an Agilent 2100 Bioanalyzer. The libraries were sequenced on an Illumina MiSeq with 600-cycle, single-indexed, paired-end runs. The source study handled its data this way. MiXCR versions 2.12 and 3.0.5 were used to process the TRB sequences. Each unique CDR3 nucleotide sequence was counted as one clone, and only productive sequences with at least two reads were retained. Shannon diversity, evenness, clonality (one minus evenness), and alpha-parameterized diversity profiles from alpha 0 to 5 were included as repertoire metrics. The IGoR algorithm was used to compute generation probabilities of clones in paired pre- and post-chemotherapy samples. The raw public data were reprocessed by TCRdb itself: fastp quality trimming at Q25, MiXCR clonotype calling, in-frame beta chains only. For every CDR3 protein sequence, its rows merge into one entry that carries the most common genes and DNA. TCRdb's processing, not the authors' own work, is the source of the V and J calls. The sample table lists roughly 2,300 distinct CDR3 sequences, under 30% of them with a count of one. 15% to 20% of the sample is taken by the ten largest.

Points on this clonotype: Its antigen is not yet known. No clone much larger than this one lies a single base away; base qualities are absent.

Genomic DNA extracted from peripheral blood, rather than sorted cells or RNA, was used as the source for amplification of TCR beta rearrangements. This TCR was recovered from a human donor with a solid tumor. Material: blood. The rearranged chain carries TRBV24-1 and TRBJ1-2; possibly the D gene is TRBD1, per 5 matching bases. Read as DNA, the sequence is TGTGCCACCAGTGGAATTTCGGAGGGACTCTATGGCTACACCTTC. Its coded protein is CATSGISEGLYGYTF.